This T cell receptor beta chain was sequenced during a study of Ad26.COV2.S vaccination and SARS-CoV-2 variants. Findings and limits, study-wide: Non-spike TCR breadth showed similarity between vaccine and placebo recipients. Vaccine recipients showed a spike-specific TCR breadth that was higher than in placebo recipients.

Clones were read by immunoSEQ multiplex PCR, and TCRdb kept only the in-frame ones, dropping some. The sample lists about 350,000 clones, about 92% seen once, with under 5% in the top ten. As for this clone: The antigen remains undetermined.

Trimming removed 1 base at V and 4 bases at J, with 7 bases between. This CDR3 spans 13 amino acids. Germline CDR1 reads SGHDT; CDR2 reads YYEEEE. The rearrangement links TRBV5-6 to TRBJ2-3; the D is unclear. The sequence came from a human donor who had recovered from COVID-19. Sequencing was performed on peripheral blood, taken after recovery from COVID-19. The CDR3 region is CASSLYRSDTQYF. DNA of the CDR3: TGTGCCAGCAGCTTGTACCGGTCAGATACGCAGTATTTT.